The sequence of this T cell receptor (beta chain) was determined in a study of CD4+ T cells in melanoma. Produced via immunoSEQ multiplex PCR; TCRdb's table is partial and in-frame only. The table has fewer than 11,000 clones, nearly 80% seen once. Study observations and caveats: CD8+ T cell, macrophage and B cell function reportedly correlated with neoantigen-specific CD4+ T cells.

Concerning this clone: No antigen is known for it.

The source of this sequence is a human donor with melanoma. The sample was cells from a culture (not recorded whether cultured in vitro).

The CDR3 here is CASSFRGDNSYNEQFF. The CDR3 DNA is TGCGCCAGCAGCTTTAGGGGGGACAACTCCTACAATGAGCAGTTCTTC. The V call is TRBV5-1, the J call TRBJ2-1, with D perhaps assigned TRBD1 or TRBD2 (6 bases each). V lost 2 bases, J lost 0 bases, and 12 bases lay in between. CDR1 is SGHRS, CDR2 YFSETQ, per germline. This CDR3 has 16 amino acids.